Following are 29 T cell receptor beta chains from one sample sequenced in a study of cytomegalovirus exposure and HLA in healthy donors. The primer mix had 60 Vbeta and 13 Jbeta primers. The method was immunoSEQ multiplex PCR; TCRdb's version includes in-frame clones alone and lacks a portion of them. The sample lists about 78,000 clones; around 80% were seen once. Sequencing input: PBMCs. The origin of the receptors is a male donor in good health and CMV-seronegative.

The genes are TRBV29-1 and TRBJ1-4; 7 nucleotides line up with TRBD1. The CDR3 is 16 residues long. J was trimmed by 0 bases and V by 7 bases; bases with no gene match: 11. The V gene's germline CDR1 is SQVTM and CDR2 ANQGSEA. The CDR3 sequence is CSAFLGTESTNEKLFF. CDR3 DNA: TGCAGCGCGTTTCTGGGGACAGAATCAACTAATGAAAAACTGTTTTTT.

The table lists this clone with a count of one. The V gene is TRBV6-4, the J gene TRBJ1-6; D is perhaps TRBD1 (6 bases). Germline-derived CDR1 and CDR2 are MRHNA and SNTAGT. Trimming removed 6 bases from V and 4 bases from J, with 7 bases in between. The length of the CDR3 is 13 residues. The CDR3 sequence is CASRQGYNSPLHF. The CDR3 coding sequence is TGTGCCAGCAGGCAGGGGTATAATTCACCCCTCCACTTT.

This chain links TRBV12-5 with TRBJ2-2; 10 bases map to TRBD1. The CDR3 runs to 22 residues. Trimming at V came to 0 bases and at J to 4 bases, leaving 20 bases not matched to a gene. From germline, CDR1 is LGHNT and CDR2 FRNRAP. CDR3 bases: TGTGCTAGTGGTTTGGTCCGGGACAGGGGCGCTTTAGTAGGTTTATCCACCGGGGAGCTGTTTTTT. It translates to CASGLVRDRGALVGLSTGELFF.

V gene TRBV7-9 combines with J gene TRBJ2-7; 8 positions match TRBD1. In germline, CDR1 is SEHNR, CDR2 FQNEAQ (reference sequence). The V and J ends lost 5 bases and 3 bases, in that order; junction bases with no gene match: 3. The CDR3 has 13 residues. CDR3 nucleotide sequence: TGTGCCAGCAGCCACGACAGGGGCTACGAGCAGTACTTC. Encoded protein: CASSHDRGYEQYF.

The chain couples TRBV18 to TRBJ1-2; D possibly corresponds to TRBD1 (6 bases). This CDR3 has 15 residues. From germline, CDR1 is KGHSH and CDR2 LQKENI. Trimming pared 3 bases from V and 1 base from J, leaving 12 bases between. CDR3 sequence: CASSPAGTINYGYTF. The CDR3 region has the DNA TGTGCCAGCTCACCCGCCGGGACAATTAACTATGGCTACACCTTC.

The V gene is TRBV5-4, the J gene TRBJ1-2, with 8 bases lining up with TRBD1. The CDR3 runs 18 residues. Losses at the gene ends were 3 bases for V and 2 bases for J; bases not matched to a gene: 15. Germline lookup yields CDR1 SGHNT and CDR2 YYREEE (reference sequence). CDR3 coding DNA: TGTGCCAGCAGCTCGATGGACAGGGTTATGCGATCCAACTATGGCTACACCTTC. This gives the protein CASSSMDRVMRSNYGYTF.

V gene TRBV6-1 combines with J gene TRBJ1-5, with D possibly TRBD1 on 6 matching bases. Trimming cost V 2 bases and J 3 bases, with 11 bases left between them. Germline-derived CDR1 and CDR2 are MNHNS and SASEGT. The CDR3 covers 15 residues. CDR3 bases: TGTGCCAGCAGTGAACACAGGGCCTCCAATCAGCCCCAGCATTTT. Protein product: CASSEHRASNQPQHF.

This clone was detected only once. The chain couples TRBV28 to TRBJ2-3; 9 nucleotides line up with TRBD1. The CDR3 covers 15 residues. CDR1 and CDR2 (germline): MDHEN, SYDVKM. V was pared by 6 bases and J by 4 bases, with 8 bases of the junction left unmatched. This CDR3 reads CASRTHRGRADTQYF. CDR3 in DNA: TGTGCCAGCAGGACCCACAGGGGGCGCGCAGATACGCAGTATTTT.

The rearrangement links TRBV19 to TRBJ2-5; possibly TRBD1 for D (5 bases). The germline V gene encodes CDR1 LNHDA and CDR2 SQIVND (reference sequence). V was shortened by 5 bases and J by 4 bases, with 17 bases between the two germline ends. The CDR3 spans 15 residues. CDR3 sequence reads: CASSSNQGTGETQYF. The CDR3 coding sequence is TGTGCCAGTAGTTCAAATCAGGGAACCGGAGAGACCCAGTACTTC.

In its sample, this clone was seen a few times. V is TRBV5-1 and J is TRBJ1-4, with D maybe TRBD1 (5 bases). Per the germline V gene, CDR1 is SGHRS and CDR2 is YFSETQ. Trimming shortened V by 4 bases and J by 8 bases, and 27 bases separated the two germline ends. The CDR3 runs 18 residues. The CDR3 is CASSPDSPPWEQEEKLFF. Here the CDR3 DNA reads TGCGCCAGCAGCCCTGACAGTCCCCCGTGGGAACAAGAGGAAAAACTGTTTTTT. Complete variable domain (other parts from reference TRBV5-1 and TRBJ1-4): KAGVTQTPRYLIKTRGQQVTLSCSPISGHRSVSWYQQTPGQGLQFLFEYFSETQRNKGNFPGRFSGRQFSNSRSEMNVSTLELGDSALYLCASSPDSPPWEQEEKLFFGSGTQLSVL.

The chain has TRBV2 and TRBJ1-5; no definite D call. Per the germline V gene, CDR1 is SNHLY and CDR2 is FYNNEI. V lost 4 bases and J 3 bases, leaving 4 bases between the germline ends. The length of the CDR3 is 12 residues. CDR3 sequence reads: CASSGPNQPQHF. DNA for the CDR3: TGTGCCAGCAGTGGGCCCAATCAGCCCCAGCATTTT.

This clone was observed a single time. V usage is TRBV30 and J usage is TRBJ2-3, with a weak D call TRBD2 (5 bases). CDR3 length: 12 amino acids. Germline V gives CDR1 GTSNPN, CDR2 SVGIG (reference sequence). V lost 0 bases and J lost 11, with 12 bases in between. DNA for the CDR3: TGTGCCTGGAGTGTAGAGGACTGCGTGCAGTATTTT. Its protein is CAWSVEDCVQYF.

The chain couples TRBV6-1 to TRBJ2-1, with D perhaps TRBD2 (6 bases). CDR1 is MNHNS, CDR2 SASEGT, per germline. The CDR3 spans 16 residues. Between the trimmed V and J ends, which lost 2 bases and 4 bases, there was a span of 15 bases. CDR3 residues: CASSEQGLAGYNEQFF. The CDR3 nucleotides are TGTGCCAGCAGTGAACAGGGTCTCGCGGGATACAATGAGCAGTTCTTC.

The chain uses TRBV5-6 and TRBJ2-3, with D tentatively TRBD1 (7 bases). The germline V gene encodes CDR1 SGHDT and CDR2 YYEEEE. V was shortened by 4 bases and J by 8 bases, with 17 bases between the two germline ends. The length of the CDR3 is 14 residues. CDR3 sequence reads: CASSPGGQGVTQYF. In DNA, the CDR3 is TGTGCCAGCAGCCCAGGGGGGCAAGGTGTTACGCAGTATTTT.

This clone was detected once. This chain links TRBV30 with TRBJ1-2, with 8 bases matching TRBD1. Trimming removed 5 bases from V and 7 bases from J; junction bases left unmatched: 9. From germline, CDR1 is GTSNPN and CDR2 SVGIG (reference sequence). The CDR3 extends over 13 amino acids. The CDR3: CAWQGAVTSGYTF. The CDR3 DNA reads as TGTGCCTGGCAGGGGGCTGTAACGAGTGGCTACACCTTC.

This CDR3 reads CASTDAGLSYNEQFF. DNA of the CDR3: TGTGCCAGCACCGACGCGGGTCTTTCCTACAATGAGCAGTTCTTC. The V and J genes are TRBV18 and TRBJ2-1, with TRBD2 as a possible D gene (5 bases). Germline V gene lookup returns CDR1 KGHSH and CDR2 LQKENI. Between the trimmed V and J ends, which lost 8 bases and 1 base, there was a span of 15 bases. The CDR3 consists of 15 residues.

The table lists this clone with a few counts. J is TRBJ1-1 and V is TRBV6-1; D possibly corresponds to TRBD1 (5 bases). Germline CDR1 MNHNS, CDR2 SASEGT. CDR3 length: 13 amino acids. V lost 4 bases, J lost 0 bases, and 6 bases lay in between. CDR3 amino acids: CASSATVNTEAFF. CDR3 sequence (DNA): TGTGCCAGCAGTGCGACAGTGAACACTGAAGCTTTCTTT.

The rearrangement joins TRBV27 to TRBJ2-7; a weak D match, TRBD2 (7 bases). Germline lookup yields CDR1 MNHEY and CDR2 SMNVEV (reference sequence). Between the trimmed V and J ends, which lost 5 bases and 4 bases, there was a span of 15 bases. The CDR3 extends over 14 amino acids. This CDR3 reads CASSPSGGPYEQYF. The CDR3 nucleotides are TGTGCCAGCAGTCCCTCCGGGGGGCCATACGAGCAGTACTTC.

Here the CDR3 DNA reads TGCAGTGCTCTACAGCTCGAAGCTTTCTTT. Amino acid sequence: CSALQLEAFF. The chain joins TRBV20-1 to TRBJ1-1; no definite D call. With 5 bases removed from V and 8 bases from J, the gap between germline ends came to 9 bases. CDR3 length: 10 amino acids. Germline loops: CDR1 DFQATT, CDR2 SNEGSKA (reference sequence).

This CDR3 is CASSSPGLAVNNEQFF. The CDR3 nucleotides are TGTGCCAGCAGCTCCCCGGGACTAGCGGTTAACAATGAGCAGTTCTTC. The chain has TRBV7-3 and TRBJ2-1; 11 nucleotides agree with TRBD2. V trimming: 4 bases; J trimming: 5 bases; junction bases outside the gene matches: 7. This CDR3 is 16 amino acids long. The V gene's germline CDR1 is SGHTA and CDR2 FQGTGA. Full variable domain (rest looked up from reference TRBV7-3 and TRBJ2-1): GAGVSQTPSNKVTEKGKYVELRCDPISGHTALYWYRQSLGQGPEFLIYFQGTGAADDSGLPNDRFFAVRPEGSVSTLKIQRTERGDSAVYLCASSSPGLAVNNEQFFGPGTRLTVL.

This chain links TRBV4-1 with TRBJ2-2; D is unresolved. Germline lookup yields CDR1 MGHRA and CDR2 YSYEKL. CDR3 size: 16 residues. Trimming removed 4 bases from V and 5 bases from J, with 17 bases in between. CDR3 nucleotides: TGCGCCAGCAGCCCGGTGGCGGAGCTTACGACCGGGGAGCTGTTTTTT. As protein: CASSPVAELTTGELFF.

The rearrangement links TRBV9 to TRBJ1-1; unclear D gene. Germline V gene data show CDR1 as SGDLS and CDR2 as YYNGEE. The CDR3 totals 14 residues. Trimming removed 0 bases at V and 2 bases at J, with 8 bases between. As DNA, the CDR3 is TGTGCCAGCAGCGTAGCTGAGCTTAACACTGAAGCTTTCTTT. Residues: CASSVAELNTEAFF.

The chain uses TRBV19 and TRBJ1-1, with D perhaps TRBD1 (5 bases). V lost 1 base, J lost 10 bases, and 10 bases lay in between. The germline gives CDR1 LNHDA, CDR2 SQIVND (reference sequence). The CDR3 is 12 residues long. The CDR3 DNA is TGTGCCAGTAGTATAGGACAGAGTGGAGCTTTCTTT. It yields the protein CASSIGQSGAFF.

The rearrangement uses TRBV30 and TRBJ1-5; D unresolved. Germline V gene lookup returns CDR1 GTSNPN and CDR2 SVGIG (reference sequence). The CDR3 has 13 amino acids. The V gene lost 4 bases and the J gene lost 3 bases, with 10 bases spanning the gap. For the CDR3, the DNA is TGTGCCTGGACCCTGAGTTCCAATCAGCCCCAGCATTTT. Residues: CAWTLSSNQPQHF.

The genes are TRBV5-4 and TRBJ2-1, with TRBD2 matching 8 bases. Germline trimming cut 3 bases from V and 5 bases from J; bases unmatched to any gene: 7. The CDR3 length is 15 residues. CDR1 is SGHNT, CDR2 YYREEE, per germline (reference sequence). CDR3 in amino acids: CASSSGGLVHNEQFF. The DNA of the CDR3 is TGTGCCAGCAGCTCCGGGGGACTAGTCCACAATGAGCAGTTCTTC.

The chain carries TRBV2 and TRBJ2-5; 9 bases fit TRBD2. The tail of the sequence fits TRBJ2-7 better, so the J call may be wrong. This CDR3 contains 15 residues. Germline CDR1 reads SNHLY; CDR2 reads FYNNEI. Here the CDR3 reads CASLRSGSDRDEQYF. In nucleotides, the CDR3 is TGTGCCAGCCTTCGTAGCGGGAGTGATAGAGACGAGCAGTACTTC.

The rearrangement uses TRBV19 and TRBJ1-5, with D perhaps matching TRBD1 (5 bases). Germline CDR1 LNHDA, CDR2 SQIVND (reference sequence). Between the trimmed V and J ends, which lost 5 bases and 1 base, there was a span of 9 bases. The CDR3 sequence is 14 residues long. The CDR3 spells CASSPRGSNQPQHF. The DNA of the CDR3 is TGTGCCAGTAGTCCGCGGGGGAGCAATCAGCCCCAGCATTTT.

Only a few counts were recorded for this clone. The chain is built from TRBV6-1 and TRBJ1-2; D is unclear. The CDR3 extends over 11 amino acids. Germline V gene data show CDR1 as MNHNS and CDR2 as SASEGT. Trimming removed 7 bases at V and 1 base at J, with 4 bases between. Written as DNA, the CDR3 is TGTGCCAGCACCAATAACTATGGCTACACCTTC. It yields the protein CASTNNYGYTF.

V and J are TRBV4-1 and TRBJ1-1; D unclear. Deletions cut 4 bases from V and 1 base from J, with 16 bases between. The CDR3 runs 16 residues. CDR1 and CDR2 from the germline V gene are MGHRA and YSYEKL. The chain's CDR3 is CASSLTYTNPNTEAFF. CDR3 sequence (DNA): TGCGCCAGCAGCCTCACTTATACTAACCCGAACACTGAAGCTTTCTTT.